Listed below are T cell receptor beta chains from one sample, sequenced in a study of OX40 agonist ivuxolimab in advanced cancers. Sequenced by immunoSEQ multiplex PCR; TCRdb stores in-frame clones only, minus some. The top ten hold around 3.4% of the sample, which has 44,000 or so clones, about nine tenths seen once. The sequencing here drew on CD4+ or CD8+ T cells sorted from blood, taken in a trial of the OX40 agonist ivuxolimab. The receptors were sampled from an adult with an advanced solid tumor such as melanoma, head and neck, liver or kidney cancer. Both conserved end residues are part of each CDR3. Rows give clone size only sometimes, using once, few, many, or a class for an expanded clone.

size: -; V: TRBV7-9; CDR3: CASSPVGLIDEQYF
size: -; V: TRBV28; CDR3: CASSSPRSGLGNEQFF
size: -; V: TRBV4-2; CDR3: CASSQDRTSGYNEQFF
size: -; V: TRBV5-1; CDR3: CASSRSGTGGSNEQFF
size: -; V: TRBV6-5; CDR3: CASSYRQGTTYEQYF
size: -; V: TRBV19; CDR3: CASSGQGAGTGELFF
size: -; V: TRBV23-1; CDR3: CASTNEKLFF
size: -; V: TRBV10-3; CDR3: CAITPGQPLSGYTF
size: -; V: TRBV6-1; CDR3: CASSAGLFTGELFF
size: -; V: TRBV28; CDR3: CASSFLRNEQFF
size: -; V: TRBV11-2; CDR3: CASSDRDRANEQYF
size: few; V: TRBV7-2; CDR3: CASSLGHYEAFF
size: once; V: TRBV29-1; CDR3: CSVVPDTPLYTGELFF
size: -; V: TRBV30; CDR3: CAWRPAMGGRETQYF
size: once; V: TRBV5-1; CDR3: CASRPSGSGANVLTF
size: -; V: TRBV5-1; CDR3: CASSSGLAGVRKTQYF
size: -; V: TRBV5-6; CDR3: CASSFRTGVSEQYF
size: -; V: TRBV7-3; CDR3: CASSPQTSGANEQFF
size: few; V: TRBV5-5; CDR3: CASSPQANYGYTF
size: once; V: TRBV7-6; CDR3: CASSLRVAGYQETQYF
size: -; V: TRBV4-3; CDR3: CASSQFLQGATNTEAFF
size: -; V: TRBV28; CDR3: CASTLRGNEQYF
size: -; V: TRBV6-6; CDR3: CASSYSPDQHEQFF
size: -; V: TRBV19; CDR3: CASSPQVASNYGYTF
size: -; V: TRBV2; CDR3: CASSVGTGGTEAFF
size: -; V: TRBV11-3; CDR3: CASSIGQANTGELFF
size: -; V: TRBV5-1; CDR3: CASSLQGEETQYF
size: -; V: TRBV18; CDR3: CASSQARTRQETQYF
size: -; V: TRBV20-1; CDR3: CSARDQWSGTF
size: -; V: TRBV6-1; CDR3: CASRQGLESSYEQYF
size: -; V: TRBV5-5; CDR3: CASSTGRTSNEKLFF
size: -; V: TRBV28; CDR3: CASSLRGIGTEAFF
size: -; V: TRBV28; CDR3: CASSDRRLAYEQYF
size: -; V: TRBV2; CDR3: CASRTGGVSNQPQHF
size: -; V: TRBV4-1; CDR3: CASSQEAGGPGDTQYF
size: few; V: TRBV18; CDR3: CASSTAIAGSSYNEQFF
size: -; V: TRBV11-2; CDR3: CASSTVAGGMLNEQFF
size: -; V: TRBV28; CDR3: CASSLRPGRRDEKLFF
size: -; V: TRBV6-6; CDR3: CASSSQGKSFYEQYF
size: -; V: TRBV28; CDR3: CASSLSRQGYQPQHF
size: -; V: TRBV11-2; CDR3: CASSPRRDPFRDEQYF
size: -; V: TRBV7-9; CDR3: CASSLTPTGQTNYGYTF
size: -; V: TRBV4-2; CDR3: CASRQRTGSTEAFF
size: -; V: TRBV15; CDR3: CATSRVVGSPLHF
size: -; V: TRBV6-5; CDR3: CASSYNQQGARETQYF